This entry is about one TCR beta chain. In germline, CDR1 is SGHTA, CDR2 FQGNSA. The CDR3 covers 15 residues. V lost 5 bases, J lost 5 bases, and 9 bases stayed unmatched. This specimen belongs to a study of technical replicates of blood from several donors. Data came from immunoSEQ multiplex PCR; TCRdb stores just in-frame clones and leaves some out. The sample contains some 56,000 clones, 93% of which appear only once. The sequence was collected from a human donor in good health. Some clones in this sample may be carry-over from other donors' samples. The rearrangement links TRBV7-2 to TRBJ2-5; TRBD2 matches 9 bases. Specimen: PBMCs. The CDR3 sequence: CASSPVAGVWETQYF. The CDR3 bases are TGTGCCAGCAGCCCAGTAGCGGGAGTATGGGAGACCCAGTACTTC.